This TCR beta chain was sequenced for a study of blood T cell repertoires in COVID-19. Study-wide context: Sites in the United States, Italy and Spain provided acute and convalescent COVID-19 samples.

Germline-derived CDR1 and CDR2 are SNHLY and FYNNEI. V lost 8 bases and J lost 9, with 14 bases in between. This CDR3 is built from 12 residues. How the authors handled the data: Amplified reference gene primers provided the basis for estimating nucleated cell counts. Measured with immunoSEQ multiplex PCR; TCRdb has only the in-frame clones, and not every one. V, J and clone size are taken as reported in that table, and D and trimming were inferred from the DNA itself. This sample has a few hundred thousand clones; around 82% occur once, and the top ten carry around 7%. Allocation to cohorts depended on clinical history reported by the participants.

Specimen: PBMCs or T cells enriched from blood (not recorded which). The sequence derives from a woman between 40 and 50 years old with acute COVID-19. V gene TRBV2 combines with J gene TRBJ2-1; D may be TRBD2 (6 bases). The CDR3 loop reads CASGRLVGEQFF. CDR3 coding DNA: TGTGCCAGCGGTAGACTAGTGGGTGAGCAGTTCTTC.